The 9 T cell receptor beta chains reported below all come from one sample, sequenced in a study of blood T cell repertoires in COVID-19. Sequencing used immunoSEQ multiplex PCR; TCRdb keeps in-frame clones, though not all of them. Of approximately 490,000 clones in the sample, 75% to 90% are singletons; the top ten hold under 0.85%. Input material: PBMCs or T cells enriched from blood (not recorded which). These receptors were collected from a woman aged 18 to 35 who had recovered from COVID-19.

The sample holds a few counts of this clone. CDR3 in amino acids: CASGGGTSLTEAFF. CDR3 coding DNA: TGTGCCAGCGGCGGGGGGACTTCCCTCACTGAAGCTTTCTTT. The chain combines TRBV2 with TRBJ1-1; perhaps TRBD1 as D (5 bases). Trimming took off 8 bases at V and 4 bases at J, with 17 bases between the two ends. The CDR3 totals 14 residues. Germline lookup yields CDR1 SNHLY and CDR2 FYNNEI.

J is TRBJ2-1 and V is TRBV30, with no clear D. CDR3 length: 15 residues. Looked up from germline, CDR1 is GTSNPN and CDR2 is SVGIG (reference sequence). Deletions cut 0 bases from V and 3 bases from J, with 12 bases between. The CDR3 DNA follows: TGTGCCTGGAGTGTGGGCAAAATGGGCTACAATGAGCAGTTCTTC. This translates into CAWSVGKMGYNEQFF. Based on the CDR3 plus reference TRBV30 and TRBJ2-1, the full variable domain is SQTIHQWPATLVQPVGSPLSLECTVEGTSNPNLYWYRQAAGRGLQLLFYSVGIGQISSEVPQNLSASRPQDRQFILSSKKLLLSDSGFYLCAWSVGKMGYNEQFFGPGTRLTVL.

This clone has a single count. The chain joins TRBV27 to TRBJ2-2, with D tentatively TRBD1 (6 bases). The CDR3 runs to 14 residues. Trimming took 3 bases from V and 5 from J, leaving 10 bases between them. The germline CDR1 and CDR2 sequences are MNHEY and SMNVEV (reference sequence). In nucleotides, the CDR3 is TGTGCCAGCAGTTTTGGGGGCTTTACCGGGGAGCTGTTTTTT. This codes for CASSFGGFTGELFF.

This sequence joins TRBV2 and TRBJ2-7; weak D call: TRBD2 (5 bases). The length of the CDR3 is 13 residues. Germline V gene data show CDR1 as SNHLY and CDR2 as FYNNEI. Between the trimmed V and J ends, which lost 8 bases and 5 bases, there was a span of 16 bases. This chain's CDR3 is CASGERPLDEQYF. For the CDR3, the DNA is TGTGCCAGCGGGGAGAGACCACTCGACGAGCAGTACTTC.

The chain links TRBV28 to TRBJ2-1; D possibly corresponds to TRBD1 (5 bases). Germline V CDR1 and CDR2: MDHEN, SYDVKM. Trimming left V 6 bases short and J 4 bases short, with 10 bases between. The CDR3 extends over 13 amino acids. The CDR3 loop reads CASRPDRYNEQFF. In DNA, the CDR3 is TGTGCCAGCAGACCTGACAGATACAATGAGCAGTTCTTC.

The chain combines TRBV7-6 with TRBJ1-1; 9 bases align to TRBD1. The CDR3 is 16 residues long. Germline CDR1 and CDR2: SGHVS and FNYEAQ. V lost 1 base to trimming and J lost 5 bases; unmatched junction nucleotides: 8. The CDR3 nucleotides read TGTGCCAGCAGCTTAGTACAGGGGGCACGAGGAACTGAAGCTTTCTTT. Amino acids: CASSLVQGARGTEAFF.

V is TRBV25-1 and J is TRBJ1-1; the match to TRBD1 covers 7 bases. From germline, CDR1 is MGHDK and CDR2 SYGVNS. The CDR3 has 15 residues. V trimming: 3 bases; J trimming: 4 bases; junction bases outside the gene matches: 8. The CDR3 is CASSEHTGDSTEAFF. CDR3 nucleotides: TGTGCCAGCAGTGAGCACACAGGGGACTCCACTGAAGCTTTCTTT.

This rearrangement joins TRBV11-2 to TRBJ2-3; D remains unclear. The CDR3 consists of 12 residues. Germline values: CDR1 SGHAT, CDR2 FQNNGV. With 6 bases removed from V and 8 bases from J, the gap between germline ends came to 12 bases. DNA of the CDR3: TGTGCCAGCAGTGACCACGCAGGTACGCAGTATTTT. Translated, it gives CASSDHAGTQYF.

This clone has just one count. The V gene is TRBV12-3 or TRBV12-4, the J gene TRBJ2-7, with D unclear. The CDR3 extends over 12 amino acids. V was pared by 6 bases and J by 3 bases, with 9 bases between. In DNA form, the CDR3 reads TGTGCCAGCAGGGGTCGAGGCTACGAGCAGTACTTC. It yields the protein CASRGRGYEQYF.